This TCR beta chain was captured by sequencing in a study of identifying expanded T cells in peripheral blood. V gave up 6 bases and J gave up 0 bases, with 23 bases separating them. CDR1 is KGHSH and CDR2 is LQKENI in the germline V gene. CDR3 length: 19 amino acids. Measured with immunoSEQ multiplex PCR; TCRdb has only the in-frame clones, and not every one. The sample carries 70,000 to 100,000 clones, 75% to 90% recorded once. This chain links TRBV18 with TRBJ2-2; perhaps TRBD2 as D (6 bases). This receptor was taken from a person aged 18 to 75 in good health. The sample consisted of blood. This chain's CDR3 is CASSPNPNIAVTNTGELFF. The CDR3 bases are TGTGCCAGCTCCCCTAACCCGAACATAGCGGTAACGAACACCGGGGAGCTGTTTTTT.